Reported below is one TCR beta chain. Judged by its sample share, this clone qualifies as medium-sized (0.01 to 0.1%). The antigen it binds to is not known. No clone much larger than this one lies a single base away; base qualities are absent. This sample includes further DNA sequences coding for the same CDR3. The data stem from a study of T cell responses to AZD1222 COVID-19 vaccine (dated by TCRdb to the early 2020s). Study-wide context: AZD1222 recipients whose second dose came at about 4 weeks and those whose second dose came at about 12 weeks were combined into one group, since spike-specific TCR depth and breadth did not differ between the two schedules. TCR sequencing was performed for roughly 250 trial participants, of whom about 200 were given two doses of AZD1222 and 26 were given two doses of MenACWY control vaccine. Enrollment into the trials was organized by age into subgroups of 18-55, 56-69 and 70-plus years, and those subgroups contained roughly 150, 30 and 60 TCR-sequenced participants, respectively. Broad study findings and their caveats: Reportedly, almost half of the unique spike-specific TCRs recognized epitopes lying outside the regions that are mutated in the B.1.351 and B.1.1.7 variants. Conclusions about previously exposed vaccinees are limited because only six or seven AZD1222 recipients were SARS-CoV-2 seropositive at baseline. Spike-specific TCR breadth and depth rose significantly after two AZD1222 doses compared with day 0 and with MenACWY recipients. Because no day 14 peak-response samples were available, the repertoires could be characterized only after the peak T cell response. In the small 56-69-year group, the increase in depth fell short of significance, most likely because of low power. Most participants were white British and females outnumbered males, and the authors suggested that clonal diversity may have been underestimated. The vaccine-associated CD4 TCRs covered the entire spike protein, and the dominant responses fell in regions 160-218 and 743-854.

This specimen's time point label, per the study, means: baseline before first vaccination. Vaccinee samples were obtained from the UK trials COV001 and COV002, which included a single-blind randomized controlled phase 2/3 trial of AZD1222 (ChAdOx1 nCoV-19) in healthy adults. For TCRbeta chain sequencing, PBMC samples from trial participants were taken at day 0 and at day 28 after the second dose. The CDR3 regions of human TCRbeta chains were analyzed by immunosequencing. Per the source publication's procedure: Repertoire TCRs were checked for matches against a reference library of SARS-CoV-2-specific TCRs that had been generated using the MIRA antigen-specificity platform. Breadth meant the fraction of unique TCRs that were SARS-CoV-2-associated, whereas depth meant the fraction of total T cells that were SARS-CoV-2-associated. Using the MIRA data, each spike-specific TCR was mapped to the spike region that the TCR reacts to and placed in a CD4 or CD8 class. Log10-transformed breadth and depth values were compared by one-way ANOVA with Sidak's multiple comparisons tests. In TCRdb, the immuneACCESS table is reduced to in-frame sequences with V and J assigned. These tables do not hold every clone; where another copy was compared, an unresolved V gene accounts for under half, and the others remain unexplained. V and J calls and clone size are those listed in that table; D and trimming were worked out from the DNA. The sample data list roughly 130,000 clones, and approximately 83% of these were observed just once. Of the sample, about 1.6% is held by the ten largest clones.

The sequencing here drew on peripheral blood, taken on day 0 of AZD1222 vaccination. This receptor was obtained from an adult in good health.

The CDR3 protein is CASSSSGTDLYNEQFF. In nucleotides, the sequence is TGTGCCAGCAGCTCGTCCGGGACGGACTTGTACAATGAGCAGTTCTTC. The receptor chain draws on TRBV11-2 and TRBJ2-1; the D gene is possibly TRBD1 or TRBD2, each agreeing over 5 bases. Reading the germline V gene gives CDR1 SGHAT and CDR2 FQNNGV. Deletion took 4 bases off V and 4 bases off J, with a span of 17 bases between the germline ends. The CDR3 measures 16 amino acids from cysteine to phenylalanine. The read is trimmed to its CDR3 DNA, 48 bases read in frame from base 1.